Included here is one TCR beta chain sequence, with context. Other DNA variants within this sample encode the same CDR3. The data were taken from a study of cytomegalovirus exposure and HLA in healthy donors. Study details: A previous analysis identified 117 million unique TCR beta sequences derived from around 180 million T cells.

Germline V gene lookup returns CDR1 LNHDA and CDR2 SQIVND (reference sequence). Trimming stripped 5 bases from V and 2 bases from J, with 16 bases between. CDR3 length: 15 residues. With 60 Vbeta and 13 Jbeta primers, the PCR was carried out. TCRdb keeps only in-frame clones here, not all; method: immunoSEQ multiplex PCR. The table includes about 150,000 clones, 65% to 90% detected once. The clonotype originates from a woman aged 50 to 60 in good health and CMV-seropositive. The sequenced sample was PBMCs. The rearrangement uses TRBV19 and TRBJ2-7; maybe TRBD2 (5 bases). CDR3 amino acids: CASSATLASTYEQYF. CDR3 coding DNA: TGTGCCAGTAGTGCTACTCTAGCCTCCACCTACGAGCAGTACTTC. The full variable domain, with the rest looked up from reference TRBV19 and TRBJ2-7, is DGGITQSPKYLFRKEGQNVTLSCEQNLNHDAMYWYRQDPGQGLRLIYYSQIVNDFQKGDIAEGYSVSREKKESFPLTVTSAQKNPTAFYLCASSATLASTYEQYFGPGTRLTVT.